This T cell receptor beta chain originates from a study of CD8 T cells in Susac syndrome. The CDR3 is 13 residues long. Losses at the gene ends were 6 bases for V and 3 bases for J; bases not matched to a gene: 3. The RNA, roughly 0.45 to 1 ug, was put through reverse transcription using random hexamers. Across 54 Vbeta and 13 Jbeta, TCR beta CDR3 was amplified with immunoSEQ multiplex PCR. TCRdb used MiXCR to reprocess the immunoSEQ multiplex PCR reads, holding one entry per CDR3 protein. The sample records around 300,000 distinct CDR3 sequences, approximately 85% being singletons. The specimen was CD8+ T cells from PBMCs. This sequence was found in a human donor with multiple sclerosis. The genes are TRBV12-3 or TRBV12-4 and TRBJ2-3, with 7 positions matching TRBD2. This chain's CDR3 is CASSERGTDTQYF. The CDR3 DNA sequence: TGTGCCAGCAGCGAGCGGGGAACAGATACGCAGTATTTT.